What follows are 12 T cell receptor beta chains derived from one specimen sequenced in a study of identical twins. TCRdb reprocessed the 5' RACE reads via MiXCR and lists one record per CDR3 protein. The sample holds more than 350,000 distinct CDR3 sequences, approximately 10% seen once. The sample taken for sequencing was naive T cells sorted from blood. The receptors were gathered from a woman between 50 and 59 years old in good health.

J is TRBJ2-4 and V is TRBV27; no clear D gene. The germline V gene has CDR1 MNHEY and CDR2 SMNVEV (reference sequence). V shed 5 bases and J shed 1 base, with 12 bases lying between them. The CDR3 spans 15 residues. The chain's CDR3 is CASSPAGLAKNIQYF. DNA for the CDR3: TGTGCCAGCAGTCCTGCCGGGCTGGCCAAAAACATTCAGTACTTC.

V usage is TRBV27 and J usage is TRBJ2-3; 10 nucleotides line up with TRBD2. The J segment lost 5 bases and the V segment lost 5 bases, leaving 7 bases of the junction unmatched. The CDR3 spans 15 residues. Germline V lookup: CDR1 MNHEY, CDR2 SMNVEV (reference sequence). The CDR3 DNA is TGTGCCAGCAGTGAGCGGGAGGGCCGTGGAGATACGCAGTATTTT. Encoded protein: CASSEREGRGDTQYF.

The chain has TRBV29-1 and TRBJ2-1; 9 bases align to TRBD2. This CDR3 is 14 amino acids long. Germline V gives CDR1 SQVTM, CDR2 ANQGSEA. V was clipped by 8 bases and J by 7 bases; unmatched bases: 12. This chain's CDR3 is CSSRSGTSQNEQFF. For the CDR3, the DNA is TGCAGCTCACGCTCCGGGACTAGCCAGAATGAGCAGTTCTTC.

The chain links TRBV4-1 to TRBJ2-1; D perhaps matches TRBD1 (5 bases). The CDR3 covers 18 residues. Germline assignment: CDR1 MGHRA and CDR2 YSYEKL. The V gene lost 1 base and the J gene lost 0 bases, with 16 bases spanning the gap. CDR3 coding DNA: TGCGCCAGCAGCCAAGGCTTGGCTAGGGGCGTCTCCTACAATGAGCAGTTCTTC. Amino acids: CASSQGLARGVSYNEQFF.

This clonotype was seen many times. This chain connects TRBV4-1 to TRBJ2-5, with D tentatively TRBD1 (5 bases). Trimming removed 1 base at V and 5 bases at J, with 11 bases between. CDR1 MGHRA and CDR2 YSYEKL come from the germline V gene. The CDR3 contains 14 residues. The CDR3 DNA sequence: TGCGCCAGCAGCCAAGGGCAGGGTAGGGAGACCCAGTACTTC. Translated, it gives CASSQGQGRETQYF.

The chain couples TRBV12-3 or TRBV12-4 to TRBJ2-1; TRBD2 matches at 10 bases. The V segment lost 6 bases and the J segment 5 bases; nucleotides outside the gene matches: 7. The CDR3 covers 15 residues. The CDR3 is CASSKRLAGNNEQFF. For the CDR3, the DNA is TGTGCCAGCAGCAAACGACTAGCGGGTAACAATGAGCAGTTCTTC.

This clonotype has only a few counts. V usage is TRBV12-3 or TRBV12-4 and J usage is TRBJ2-7; D gene ambiguous. This CDR3 has 13 amino acids. Trimming removed 4 bases from V and 2 bases from J, with 9 bases in between. CDR3 amino acids: CASSYGGPYEQYV. In nucleotides, the CDR3 is TGTGCCAGCAGTTACGGCGGACCCTACGAGCAGTACGTC.

CDR3 in amino acids: CASSQDYSYEQYV. CDR3 nucleotide sequence: TGCGCCAGCAGCCAAGATTACTCCTACGAGCAGTACGTC. This chain links TRBV4-1 with TRBJ2-7; unclear D gene. Trimming removed 0 bases at V and 0 bases at J, with 3 bases between. Germline V gives CDR1 MGHRA, CDR2 YSYEKL. This CDR3 is 13 amino acids long.

This clonotype has just a few counts. The rearrangement uses TRBV20-1 and TRBJ1-1, with D hard to call. The CDR3 covers 13 residues. CDR1 DFQATT and CDR2 SNEGSKA come from the germline V gene (reference sequence). CDR3 amino acids: CRAGPRWNTEAFF. DNA for the CDR3: TGCAGAGCCGGGCCTCGCTGGAACACTGAAGCTTTCTTT.

The chain joins TRBV12-3 or TRBV12-4 to TRBJ2-1, with 7 bases fitting TRBD1. The junction had 12 bases not matched to a gene; V was cut back by 6 bases and J by 7 bases. The CDR3 is made up of 15 amino acids. CDR3 bases: TGTGCCAGCAGATTCAGGGACAGTACGATAAATGAGCAGTTCTTC. It codes for CASRFRDSTINEQFF.

This clonotype was observed at least ten times. The chain combines TRBV25-1 with TRBJ2-3, with D perhaps matching TRBD2 (6 bases). V gave up 3 bases and J gave up 3 bases, with 28 bases separating them. The CDR3 runs to 20 residues. Germline loops: CDR1 MGHDK, CDR2 SYGVNS. CDR3 residues: CASSDPLVSSGPFKTDTQYF. DNA for the CDR3: TGTGCCAGCAGTGACCCCTTAGTGAGCAGCGGGCCTTTCAAAACAGATACGCAGTATTTT.

The chain employs TRBV5-1 and TRBJ1-4; D unclear. The V end lost 0 bases, the J end lost 0 bases, and 6 bases lay between the germline ends. The CDR3 loop spans 15 amino acids. From germline, CDR1 is SGHRS and CDR2 YFSETQ. The CDR3 DNA reads as TGCGCCAGCAGCTTGGTCAGAGCAACTAATGAAAAACTGTTTTTT. Translating gives CASSLVRATNEKLFF.